A few counts support the clone carrying this TCR beta chain. Antigen: not known. Sorted populations all exceeded 95% purity. This CDR3 spans 13 amino acids. The V gene's germline CDR1 is GTSNPN and CDR2 SVGIG (reference sequence). V was trimmed by 3 bases and J by 7 bases, leaving 10 bases between them. The data were obtained in a study of beta chain features in type 1 diabetes. Study in general: Sorted cell examination encompassed roughly 110,000,000 cells across all samples. Study results and limitations: A pattern of fewer insertions and more deletions at VDJ junctions was seen in type 1 diabetes patients. Among patients with Type 1 diabetes, TCRB CDR3s were moderately but significantly shorter in every one of the four CD4+ subsets.

Expressed TCRB transcripts were sequenced because the entire RNA isolate underwent reverse transcription. Using immunoSEQ multiplex PCR, the repertoire was profiled, and TCRdb retains in-frame clones only, with some absent. The sample carries about 270,000 clones, around an eighth recorded once. The chain combines TRBV30 with TRBJ1-6; no clear D. The TCR comes from a man between 25 and 39 years old with type 1 diabetes. The sequencing input was naive CD4+ T cells from blood. The CDR3 is CAWRPDGNSPLHF. CDR3 in DNA: TGTGCCTGGAGACCCGACGGGAATTCACCCCTCCACTTT.